This T cell receptor (beta chain) was profiled in a study of blood T cell repertoires in COVID-19. Here immunoSEQ multiplex PCR was the method, and the copy in TCRdb shows in-frame clones only, minus some. The sample contains approximately 160,000 clones, around 84% of which appear only once. The germline gives CDR1 MDHEN, CDR2 SYDVKM. V shed 6 bases and J shed 3 bases, with 11 bases lying between them. The CDR3 loop spans 13 amino acids. V gene TRBV28 combines with J gene TRBJ1-2; D perhaps matches TRBD1 (6 bases). The TCR comes from a woman older than 75 with acute or convalescent COVID-19. Sequencing input: peripheral blood. CDR3 sequence reads: CASSTGTYYGYTF. CDR3 DNA: TGTGCCAGCAGCACCGGGACATACTATGGCTACACCTTC.